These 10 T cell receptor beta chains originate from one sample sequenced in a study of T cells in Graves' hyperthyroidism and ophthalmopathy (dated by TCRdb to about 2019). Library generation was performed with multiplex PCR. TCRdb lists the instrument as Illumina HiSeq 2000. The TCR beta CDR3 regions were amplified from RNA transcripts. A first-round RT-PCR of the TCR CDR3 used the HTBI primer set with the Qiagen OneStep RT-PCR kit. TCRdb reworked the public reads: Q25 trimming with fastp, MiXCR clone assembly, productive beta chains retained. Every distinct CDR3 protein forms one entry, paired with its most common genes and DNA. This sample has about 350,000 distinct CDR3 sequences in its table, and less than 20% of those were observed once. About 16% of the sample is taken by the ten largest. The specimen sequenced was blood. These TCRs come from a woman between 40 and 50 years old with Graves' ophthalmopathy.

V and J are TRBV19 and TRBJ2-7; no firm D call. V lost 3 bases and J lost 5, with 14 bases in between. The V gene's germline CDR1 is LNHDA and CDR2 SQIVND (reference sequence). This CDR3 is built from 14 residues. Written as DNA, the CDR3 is TGTGCCAGTAGTATCAGCCCCAAAAGCCACGAGCAGTACTTC. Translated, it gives CASSISPKSHEQYF.

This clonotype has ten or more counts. This chain's CDR3 is CASSRDRAGAFF. The CDR3 DNA sequence: TGTGCCAGCAGTCGGGACCGCGCAGGAGCTTTCTTT. This chain uses TRBV6-1 with TRBJ1-1; the D gene is possibly TRBD1 (5 bases). The CDR3 runs to 12 residues. Trimming pared 5 bases from V and 10 bases from J, leaving 14 bases between. The V gene's germline CDR1 is MNHNS and CDR2 SASEGT.

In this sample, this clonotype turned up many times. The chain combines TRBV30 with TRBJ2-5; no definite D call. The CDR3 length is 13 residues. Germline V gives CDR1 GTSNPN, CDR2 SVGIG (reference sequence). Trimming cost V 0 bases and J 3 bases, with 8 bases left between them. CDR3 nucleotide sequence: TGTGCCTGGAGTGTAAGGGTAAAAGAGACCCAGTACTTC. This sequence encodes CAWSVRVKETQYF.

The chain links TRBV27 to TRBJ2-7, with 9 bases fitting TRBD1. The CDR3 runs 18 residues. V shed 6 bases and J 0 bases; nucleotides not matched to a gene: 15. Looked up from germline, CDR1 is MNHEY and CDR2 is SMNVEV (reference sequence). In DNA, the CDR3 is TGTGCCAGCAGACCCGGATCCGGGACAGGGTTTATCTCCTACGAGCAGTACTTC. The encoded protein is CASRPGSGTGFISYEQYF.

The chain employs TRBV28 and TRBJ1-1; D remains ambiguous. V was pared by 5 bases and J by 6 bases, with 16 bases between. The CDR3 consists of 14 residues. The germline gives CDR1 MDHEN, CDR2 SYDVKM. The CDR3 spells CASSPTRDDPEAFF. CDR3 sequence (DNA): TGTGCCAGCAGTCCGACACGTGACGACCCTGAAGCTTTCTTT. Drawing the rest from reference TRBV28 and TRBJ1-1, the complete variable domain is DVKVTQSSRYLVKRTGEKVFLECVQDMDHENMFWYRQDPGLGLRLIYFSYDVKMKEKGDIPEGYSVSREKKERFSLILESASTNQTSMYLCASSPTRDDPEAFFGQGTRLTVV.

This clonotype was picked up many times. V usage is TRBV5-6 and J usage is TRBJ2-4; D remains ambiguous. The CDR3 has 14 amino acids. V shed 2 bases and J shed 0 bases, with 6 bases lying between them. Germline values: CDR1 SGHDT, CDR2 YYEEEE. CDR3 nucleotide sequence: TGTGCCAGCAGCTTTGGGCTAGCCAAAAACATTCAGTACTTC. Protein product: CASSFGLAKNIQYF.

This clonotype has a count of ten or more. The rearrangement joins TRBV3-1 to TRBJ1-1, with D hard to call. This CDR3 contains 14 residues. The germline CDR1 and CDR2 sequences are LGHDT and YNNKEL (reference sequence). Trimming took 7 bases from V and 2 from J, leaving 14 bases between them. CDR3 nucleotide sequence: TGTGCCAGCACTCGGTATGGAGAAAACACTGAAGCTTTCTTT. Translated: CASTRYGENTEAFF.

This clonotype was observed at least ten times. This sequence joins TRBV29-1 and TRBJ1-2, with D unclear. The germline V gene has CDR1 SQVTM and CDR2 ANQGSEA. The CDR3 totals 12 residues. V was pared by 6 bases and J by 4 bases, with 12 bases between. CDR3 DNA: TGCAGCGTAAACCTAGGCTTCTATGGCTACACCTTC. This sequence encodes CSVNLGFYGYTF.

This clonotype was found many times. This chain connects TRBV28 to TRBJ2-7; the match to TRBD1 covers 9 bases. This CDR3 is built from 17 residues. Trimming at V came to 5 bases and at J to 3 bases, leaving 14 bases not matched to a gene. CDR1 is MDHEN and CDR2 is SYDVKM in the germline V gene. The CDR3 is CASSEVGGTGRFYEQYF. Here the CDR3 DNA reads TGTGCCAGCAGTGAGGTGGGGGGGACAGGGAGATTCTACGAGCAGTACTTC.

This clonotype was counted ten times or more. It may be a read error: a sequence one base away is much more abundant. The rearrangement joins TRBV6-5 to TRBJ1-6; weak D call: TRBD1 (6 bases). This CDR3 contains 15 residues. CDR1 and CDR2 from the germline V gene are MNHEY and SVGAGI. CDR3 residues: CASSYRDTNNSPPHF. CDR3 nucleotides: TGTGCCAGCAGTTACCGGGACACCAATAATTCACCCCCCCACTTT.